This T cell receptor beta chain originates from a study of blood T cell repertoires in COVID-19. Original processing methods: Using reference gene primer amplification, nucleated cell counts were estimated. Data came from immunoSEQ multiplex PCR; TCRdb stores just in-frame clones and leaves some out. V and J calls and clone size are copied from that table; D and trimming were computed from the DNA. The table lists around 97,000 clones, over 65% of them singletons. V lost 7 bases, J lost 4 bases, and 11 bases lay in between. This CDR3 is 13 amino acids long. The source is a human donor in a cohort sampled during active COVID-19. Sequencing input: peripheral blood. This chain uses TRBV12-3 or TRBV12-4 with TRBJ1-5, with TRBD1 as a possible D gene (6 bases). The DNA of the CDR3 is TGTGCCAGCACCCCTGGACAGAATCAGCCCCAGCATTTT. This sequence encodes CASTPGQNQPQHF.